This T cell receptor (beta chain) was sequenced for a study of Graves' ophthalmopathy and Graves' hyperthyroidism (dated by TCRdb to 2016 to 2018). In the study overall: Peripheral blood samples were taken at the time of initial diagnosis, before any treatment was given. The study used TCR beta repertoire signatures to distinguish Graves' ophthalmopathy from Graves' hyperthyroidism and to predict progression to ophthalmopathy. In total, some 140 blood samples were TCR-sequenced: approximately 42 ophthalmopathy, about 75 hyperthyroidism and approximately 17 hyperthyroidism-to-ophthalmopathy patients. A discovery set of 90 to 100 patients (43 ophthalmopathy, 57 stable hyperthyroidism) was enrolled to explore V-J signatures distinguishing ophthalmopathy from hyperthyroidism. An independent validation cohort comprised 18 to 20 hyperthyroidism patients and some 16 patients who later progressed from hyperthyroidism to ophthalmopathy. In roughly six hyperthyroidism patients, the T-cell repertoire of thyroid tissue was compared with the T-cell repertoire of blood. Following sampling, methimazole starting at 30 mg daily was administered to hyperthyroidism patients, and high-dose intravenous methylprednisolone was administered to ophthalmopathy patients. For training and testing, the 110 or so patients in the discovery cohort were randomly divided in a 7:3 ratio. Here is what the overall study found, with its caveats: In validation, the model predicted ophthalmopathy progression with 55% to 71% sensitivity and 72.22% specificity; roughly 11 predicted patients were CT-confirmed with GO in a median of approximately six months. In cross-validation, the 13-signature model distinguished ophthalmopathy from stable hyperthyroidism with more than 85% sensitivity and approximately 81% specificity, while in the test set the corresponding values were about 80% and 75%. No statistical method was used to set the sample size in advance, and the investigators knew which group each participant was assigned to. Most expanded thyroid clonotypes with frequency above 0.001 were also detected in blood, suggesting blood repertoires may reflect the thyroid immune response.

This clonotype was seen at least ten times. Its target antigen remains unknown. Base qualities were left out, and no much larger clone turns up one base away. For repertoire sequencing, the TCR beta CDR3 regions were amplified from RNA transcripts. The first round was an RT-PCR using HTBI primers with the Qiagen OneStep RT-PCR kit, and this first round was followed by a second-round multiplex PCR, then size selection and purification. The libraries underwent paired-end sequencing with 100 bp reads on an Illumina HiSeq2000. Per the source publication's procedure: SOAPnuke was used to process the reads, removing any read that contained adapters or uncalled bases, had a mean Phred below 15, or lacked an exact match to the constant primer or identifier. High-quality paired reads were merged with COPE v1.2.5. Clonotypes were defined as unique nucleotide sequences and were aligned to IMGT TRB V, D and J references using MiTCR v1.1. Only V-J combinations with frequency above 0.0001 were analysed, covering around 99% of repertoires. A TCR clonal expansion and chaos score per V-J combination was defined as the ratio of F50 clonal expansion to chaos observed in the TCRdist matrix. Welch's t-statistics and random forest were used to narrow the features down to around 12 V-J combinations, which were then fed into a naive Bayes classifier. The similarity between thyroid and blood repertoires was quantified using the Morisita-Horn index. The public reads were reanalyzed by TCRdb: fastp trimming at Q25, MiXCR alignment, in-frame beta chains only. Every distinct CDR3 protein forms one entry, paired with its most common genes and DNA. The V and J calls here are based on TCRdb, not the publication. This sample has 450,000 or so distinct CDR3 sequences in its table, and around 15% of those were observed once. The ten largest clones represent over 8% of the sample.

Counted from cysteine to phenylalanine, this CDR3 has 14 amino acids. Left in the record is the CDR3 DNA by itself, 42 bases read in frame from the first base. CDR1 SGDLS and CDR2 YYNGEE are derived from the germline V gene. Trimming at the junction amounts to 4 bases on V and 6 bases on J, and the germline ends lie 14 bases apart. Patients with ophthalmopathy had moderately to severely active disease, with a Clinical Activity Score of 3 or more, a NOSPECS grade of 4 or more, and a disease duration of less than 3 months. Patients with other autoimmune diseases, uncontrolled infections, pregnancy or lactation were excluded from the study. Diagnosis relied on clinical symptoms, serum thyroxine, TRAb, thyroid ultrasound and orbital computed tomography. Using Ficoll-Paque density gradient centrifugation, PBMCs were isolated from 10 ml of fresh peripheral blood. Trizol reagent was used to extract the total RNA, and its quality was then checked on an Agilent 2100 Bioanalyzer.

Sequencing used blood. The chain was built from TRBV9 and TRBJ1-5; a tentative D call is TRBD1 (5 bases match). This TCR was sampled from a young woman with Graves' ophthalmopathy. Donor details come from another sample of the same person, matched by shared clones. For the CDR3, the sequence is CASSPRGSCQPQHF. The nucleotide sequence reads TGTGCCAGCAGCCCTCGGGGCAGCTGTCAGCCCCAGCATTTT. Extended through the reference TRBV9 and TRBJ1-5 proteins, this CDR3 yields the full variable domain: DSGVTQTPKHLITATGQRVTLRCSPRSGDLSVYWYQQSLDQGLQFLIQYYNGEERAKGNILERFSAQQFPDLHSELNLSSLELGDSALYFCASSPRGSCQPQHFGDGTRLSIL.